Listed below are T cell receptor beta chains from one sample, sequenced in a study of response to subunit inactivated influenza vaccine. Via MiXCR, TCRdb re-called the RT-PCR reads, giving one row per CDR3 protein. Among around 300,000 distinct CDR3 sequences listed, about 20% were seen once. The sample was PBMCs from blood, taken approximately 20 months after vaccination. The receptor set was obtained from a man between 50 and 69 years old who received an inactivated influenza vaccine. Both conserved end residues are trimmed from each CDR3. A D gene is named only where the DNA matches it firmly.

j_call v_call d_call cdr3_aa
TRBJ2-1 TRBV11-2 TRBD2 ASSLGVAGGSYNEQF
TRBJ2-3 TRBV12-3/TRBV12-4 . ASTPSVDTQY
TRBJ2-1 TRBV20-1 . SVDAALSYNEQF
TRBJ2-7 TRBV20-1 TRBD2 SASGLAGYEQY
TRBJ2-1 TRBV11-2 . ASSLRGEAGRTYNEQF
TRBJ1-1 TRBV27 . ASSRQENTEAF
TRBJ1-6 TRBV27 TRBD1 ASSPKGTGVSPLH
TRBJ1-3 TRBV4-3 . ASSPGHYSGNTIY
TRBJ2-7 TRBV9 . ASSPRGSSTYEQY
TRBJ1-1 TRBV5-1 . ASSLETGMNTEAF
TRBJ2-3 TRBV15 . ATSRDPQADTQY
TRBJ2-1 TRBV7-9 . ASSWGLGNEQF
TRBJ1-1 TRBV5-1 . ASSLDSSIEHTEAF
TRBJ1-2 TRBV28 . ASSFTRGYT
TRBJ1-2 TRBV12-3/TRBV12-4 TRBD1 ASSMTGVNYGYT
TRBJ2-7 TRBV11-2 TRBD1 ASSYGQGSEQY
TRBJ2-7 TRBV6-2/TRBV6-3 . ASSRDISYEQY
TRBJ1-2 TRBV5-1 TRBD1 ASSLGPGGVEAYT
TRBJ2-3 TRBV27 . ASSLKSGDTQY
TRBJ2-1 TRBV5-6 TRBD2 ASSLTERTSGRDEQF
TRBJ1-3 TRBV25-1 . ASSDGGGGGNTIY
TRBJ2-7 TRBV12-3/TRBV12-4 . ASSLVQGEQY
TRBJ1-1 TRBV7-9 TRBD1 ASSPGTGVGTEAF
TRBJ1-5 TRBV27 . ASRSWQGYQPQH
TRBJ2-7 TRBV7-8 . ASSLERGPYEQY
TRBJ2-1 TRBV6-2/TRBV6-3 TRBD2 ASRRLAGGFNEQF
TRBJ1-1 TRBV24-1 TRBD1 ATSARGQGHTEAF
TRBJ1-6 TRBV20-1 . SARREEIGNSPLH
TRBJ2-1 TRBV4-1 . ASSQEGRFEQF
TRBJ2-7 TRBV12-3/TRBV12-4 . ASSLGRPYEQY
TRBJ2-5 TRBV4-1 . ASSQQSGSGTQY
TRBJ1-1 TRBV5-1 . ASSSGTGSTEAF
TRBJ2-3 TRBV7-2 . ASSLRQDQFSTQY
TRBJ1-1 TRBV6-1 . ASSTPQGGGEAF
TRBJ2-2 TRBV7-2 TRBD1 ASSLWLAGGTNTGELF
TRBJ2-1 TRBV20-1 . SARELDSYNEQF
TRBJ1-5 TRBV6-1 . ASSAGQTYSNQPQH
TRBJ2-1 TRBV5-8 . ASSLDLGSYNEQF
TRBJ1-1 TRBV9 . ASSGGFQEAF
TRBJ1-3 TRBV5-1 . ASSIGTYGNTIY
TRBJ2-2 TRBV12-3/TRBV12-4 . ASSLGASDEGELF
TRBJ1-2 TRBV25-1 . ASRDSVHGYT
TRBJ1-2 TRBV4-1 . ASSQEYTVNYGYT
TRBJ1-2 TRBV6-5 . ASSYGGTSGYT
TRBJ2-5 TRBV20-1 TRBD1 SAIRQGRETQY
TRBJ2-3 TRBV28 . ASSLLGPQY
TRBJ1-2 TRBV7-9 . ASDQGLSNYGYT
TRBJ2-4 TRBV7-2 . ASSLVASKNIQY
TRBJ2-1 TRBV5-1 . ASSLVSRTYNEQF
TRBJ1-1 TRBV3-1 . ASSLGGRTHTEAF
TRBJ1-2 TRBV5-5 . ASSFSGALSGGYT
TRBJ1-1 TRBV20-1 TRBD1 SARGQEIIQNTEAF
TRBJ2-7 TRBV6-2/TRBV6-3 . ATGEVSYEQY
TRBJ2-2 TRBV7-2 . ASSFRNTGELF
TRBJ1-2 TRBV20-1 . SARKTGSGLYGYT
TRBJ1-1 TRBV6-1 . AIRRATEAF
TRBJ1-5 TRBV6-1 . ASSKDSWYSNRPQH
TRBJ1-2 TRBV5-6 TRBD1 ASSPGQLQGYT
TRBJ1-2 TRBV5-1 . ASSLQGARSGYT
TRBJ1-2 TRBV15 . ATSRDSAGVYGYT